Listed below are T cell receptor beta chains from one sample, sequenced in a study of T-cell memory formation after mild COVID-19. TCRdb re-called the 5' RACE reads with MiXCR, one entry per CDR3 protein. The sample consists of more than 250,000 distinct CDR3 sequences, 16% of them appearing once. Sequencing was carried out using PBMCs or a T cell subset sorted from them (not recorded which). All receptors come from a young man who had mild COVID-19 (a few samples of this study predate the infection). Cell type and time point are not known. Each CDR3 is given with its conserved first and last residue. The D gene is left open where the match is weak. The size entry is marked missing in some rows and otherwise reads once, few, many or a size class.

J: TRBJ2-3
size: .
V: TRBV7-6
length: 13
D: .
DNA: TGTGCCAGCAGCTTAGGGGTTTTGGATACGCAGTATTTT
CDR3: CASSLGVLDTQYF

J: TRBJ2-7
size: few
V: TRBV4-2
length: 18
D: .
DNA: TGTGCCAGCAGCCAAGATCAGGGGGGTCAGACAGTCTCCTACGAGCAGTACTTC
CDR3: CASSQDQGGQTVSYEQYF

J: TRBJ2-4
size: .
V: TRBV9
length: 14
D: .
DNA: TGTGCCAGCGCTGAGGACAGCCTCAAAAACATTCAGTACTTC
CDR3: CASAEDSLKNIQYF

J: TRBJ2-3
size: .
V: TRBV6-2/TRBV6-3
length: 15
D: .
DNA: TGTGCCAGCAGTTACGTTCGGGGAGGCACAGATACGCAGTATTTT
CDR3: CASSYVRGGTDTQYF

J: TRBJ2-5
size: few
V: TRBV4-3
length: 18
D: TRBD2
DNA: TGCGCCAGCAGCCAAGAGCGCGGGGGGCCCTTAGGGGAAGAGACCCAGTACTTC
CDR3: CASSQERGGPLGEETQYF

J: TRBJ1-1
size: few
V: TRBV10-3
length: 15
D: .
DNA: TGTGCCATCAGTGAGTCGTATGGGATGAACACTGAAGCTTTCTTT
CDR3: CAISESYGMNTEAFF

J: TRBJ2-7
size: few
V: TRBV12-3/TRBV12-4
length: 15
D: .
DNA: TGTGCCAGCAGTTTGGGGGCGGGCTACTCCTACGAGCAGTACTTC
CDR3: CASSLGAGYSYEQYF

J: TRBJ2-7
size: .
V: TRBV7-9
length: 15
D: .
DNA: TGTGCCAGCAGCTTATTGGTCAGGGGTTCCTACGAGCAGTACTTC
CDR3: CASSLLVRGSYEQYF

J: TRBJ2-3
size: .
V: TRBV12-3/TRBV12-4
length: 16
D: .
DNA: TGTGCCAGCAGTTTAGATAGCACAGGGAGTACAGATACGCAGTATTTT
CDR3: CASSLDSTGSTDTQYF

J: TRBJ2-1
size: .
V: TRBV6-5
length: 16
D: TRBD1
DNA: TGTGCCAGCACGCTATACCGGGACAGGGGGTATAATGAGCAGTTCTTC
CDR3: CASTLYRDRGYNEQFF

J: TRBJ1-4
size: .
V: TRBV9
length: 15
D: .
DNA: TGTGCCAGCAGCGTAGGCCTCGCCACTAATGAAAAACTGTTTTTT
CDR3: CASSVGLATNEKLFF

J: TRBJ1-3
size: many
V: TRBV4-1
length: 13
D: .
DNA: TGCGCCAGCAGCCAAGAAGAAGGAAACACCATATATTTT
CDR3: CASSQEEGNTIYF

J: TRBJ2-1
size: few
V: TRBV20-1
length: 16
D: TRBD2
DNA: TGCAGTGCTAGAGATGGATTTAGCGGGGTGTACAATGAGCAGTTCTTC
CDR3: CSARDGFSGVYNEQFF

J: TRBJ2-1
size: .
V: TRBV23-1
length: 11
D: TRBD1
DNA: TGCGCCAAGGACAGGGGCAATGAGCAGTTCTTC
CDR3: CAKDRGNEQFF

J: TRBJ1-6
size: few
V: TRBV7-2
length: 17
D: .
DNA: TGTGCCAGCAGCTTTTCCTTTGCTAGCCGAAGAAATTCACCCCTCCACTTT
CDR3: CASSFSFASRRNSPLHF

J: TRBJ1-4
size: .
V: TRBV15
length: 15
D: TRBD1
DNA: TGTGCCACCAGCAGAGTATCACAGGGGGCTGAAAAACTGTTTTTT
CDR3: CATSRVSQGAEKLFF

J: TRBJ1-2
size: few
V: TRBV6-6
length: 14
D: TRBD1
DNA: TGTGCCAGCAGTTACTCCGGGGACAGCTATGGCTACACCTTC
CDR3: CASSYSGDSYGYTF

J: TRBJ1-2
size: .
V: TRBV5-5
length: 17
D: TRBD1
DNA: TGTGCCAGCAGCTCACCCGGGACAGGGGGAGCTAACTATGGCTACACCTTC
CDR3: CASSSPGTGGANYGYTF

J: TRBJ2-3
size: .
V: TRBV6-2/TRBV6-3
length: 15
D: .
DNA: TGTGCCAGCATGATGATCCAGGGTAGCACAGATACGCAGTATTTT
CDR3: CASMMIQGSTDTQYF

J: TRBJ2-3
size: .
V: TRBV7-3
length: 16
D: .
DNA: TGTGCCAGCAGCAGCCGGGGGGCCTTGTTTGCAGATATGCAGTATTTT
CDR3: CASSSRGALFADMQYF

J: TRBJ2-1
size: .
V: TRBV15
length: 18
D: TRBD1
DNA: TGTGCCACCAGCAGAGACCTTGGGGAAGGGGGCAGCTACAATGAGCAGTTCTTC
CDR3: CATSRDLGEGGSYNEQFF

J: TRBJ2-2
size: .
V: TRBV14
length: 14
D: .
DNA: TGTGCCAGCAGCCAAGTTAGCATGGCGGGGGAGCTGTTTTTT
CDR3: CASSQVSMAGELFF

J: TRBJ2-7
size: few
V: TRBV6-1
length: 13
D: .
DNA: TGTGCCAGCAGTGAGGACAGATCCTACGAGCAGTACTTC
CDR3: CASSEDRSYEQYF

J: TRBJ1-1
size: few
V: TRBV4-3
length: 17
D: TRBD1
DNA: TGCGCCAGCAGCAAACTGCGGGACAGCACAGTAGGTACTGAAGCTTTCTTT
CDR3: CASSKLRDSTVGTEAFF

J: TRBJ2-1
size: .
V: TRBV12-3/TRBV12-4
length: 15
D: .
DNA: TGTGCCAGCAGTTCCGTAGCGGTTAGATACAATGAGCAGTTCTTC
CDR3: CASSSVAVRYNEQFF

J: TRBJ1-5
size: few
V: TRBV29-1
length: 14
D: .
DNA: TGCAGCGTTTCGGGCCCGGGGGGCAATCAGCCCCAGCATTTT
CDR3: CSVSGPGGNQPQHF

J: TRBJ2-7
size: .
V: TRBV7-2
length: 15
D: TRBD1
DNA: TGTGCCAGCAGCCCTGGGACAGTGGCCTCCTACGAGCAGTACTTC
CDR3: CASSPGTVASYEQYF

J: TRBJ1-2
size: few
V: TRBV4-1
length: 16
D: TRBD1
DNA: TGCGCCAGCAGCCAAGTAGGCAGGGGGCCGGGGTATGGCTACACCTTC
CDR3: CASSQVGRGPGYGYTF

J: TRBJ2-3
size: few
V: TRBV29-1
length: 18
D: .
DNA: TGCAGCGCCCTTACGCCTTCTAGCGCTTCTCCTAGCACAGATACGCAGTATTTT
CDR3: CSALTPSSASPSTDTQYF

J: TRBJ2-3
size: few
V: TRBV20-1
length: 15
D: .
DNA: TGCAGTGCTAGAGATCCGAAAGGAGGGACAGATACGCAGTATTTT
CDR3: CSARDPKGGTDTQYF

J: TRBJ2-3
size: .
V: TRBV6-2/TRBV6-3
length: 15
D: .
DNA: TGTGCCAGCAGCTCCTGGGATCCAGCCGCAGATACGCAGTATTTT
CDR3: CASSSWDPAADTQYF

J: TRBJ2-3
size: many
V: TRBV7-2
length: 13
D: .
DNA: TGTGCCAGCAGCTCCCGACAGACAGATACGCAGTATTTT
CDR3: CASSSRQTDTQYF

J: TRBJ2-1
size: .
V: TRBV4-2
length: 12
D: .
DNA: TGTGCCAGCAGCCAAGGGCATTACGAGCAGTTCTTC
CDR3: CASSQGHYEQFF

J: TRBJ1-6
size: .
V: TRBV7-9
length: 14
D: .
DNA: TGTGCCGTAGGAGTGGCGATCTGGAATTCACCCCTCCACTTT
CDR3: CAVGVAIWNSPLHF

J: TRBJ1-2
size: .
V: TRBV19
length: 12
D: .
DNA: TGTGCCAGTAGCAACAGATACTATGGCTACACCTTC
CDR3: CASSNRYYGYTF

J: TRBJ2-5
size: .
V: TRBV5-6
length: 14
D: .
DNA: TGTGCCAGCAGCTTGGGGGGCGCGGTGGAGACCCAGTACTTC
CDR3: CASSLGGAVETQYF

J: TRBJ2-1
size: few
V: TRBV20-1
length: 14
D: TRBD2
DNA: TGCAGTGCTAGAGTACCGGGGGGGTGGAATGAGCAGTTCTTC
CDR3: CSARVPGGWNEQFF

J: TRBJ2-2
size: .
V: TRBV6-2/TRBV6-3
length: 14
D: .
DNA: TGTGCCAGCAGCTGGGACTCCAACACCGGGGAGCTGTTTTTT
CDR3: CASSWDSNTGELFF

J: TRBJ1-1
size: few
V: TRBV7-3
length: 13
D: .
DNA: TGTGCCAGCAGCCAGGTCCCGAACACTGAAGCTTTCTTT
CDR3: CASSQVPNTEAFF

J: TRBJ2-7
size: few
V: TRBV12-3/TRBV12-4
length: 14
D: TRBD2
DNA: TGTGCCAGCAGTCTGGCGGGGGTCACCTACGAGCAGTACTTC
CDR3: CASSLAGVTYEQYF

J: TRBJ2-3
size: .
V: TRBV3-1
length: 13
D: .
DNA: TGTGCCAGCAGCCTAAACTTGAGAGATACGCAGTATTTT
CDR3: CASSLNLRDTQYF